This T cell receptor beta chain was captured in a study of T cell responses to AZD1222 COVID-19 vaccine. Findings of the study overall: Among AZD1222 vaccinees, only 5 or 6 were seropositive at baseline.

Comments on this clone: Antigen specificity is unknown.

The junction had 6 bases not matched to a gene; V was cut back by 5 bases and J by 4 bases. Germline values: CDR1 MNHEY, CDR2 SVGAGI. The CDR3 has 14 residues. The protocol was immunoSEQ multiplex PCR, while the TCRdb copy is restricted to in-frame clones and leaves out a portion. The table shows some 58,000 clones, with 80% to 90% occurring only once. The specimen comprised peripheral blood, sampled on day 0 of AZD1222 vaccination. This chain joins TRBV6-5 and TRBJ1-1, with 8 bases matching TRBD1. The clonotype comes from an adult in good health. The CDR3 nucleotides read TGTGCCAGCAGTCAGGGGGCATTGAGCACTGAAGCTTTCTTT. Its translation: CASSQGALSTEAFF.